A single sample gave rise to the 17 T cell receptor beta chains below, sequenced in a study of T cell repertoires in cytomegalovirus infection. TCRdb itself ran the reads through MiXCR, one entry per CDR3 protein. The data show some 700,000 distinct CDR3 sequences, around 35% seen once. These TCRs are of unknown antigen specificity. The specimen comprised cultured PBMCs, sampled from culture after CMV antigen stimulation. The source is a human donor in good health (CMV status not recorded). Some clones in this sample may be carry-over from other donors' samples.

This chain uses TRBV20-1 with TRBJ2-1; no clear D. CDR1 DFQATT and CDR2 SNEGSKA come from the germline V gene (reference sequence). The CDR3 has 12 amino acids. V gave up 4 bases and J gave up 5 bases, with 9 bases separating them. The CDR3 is CSAIRNHNEQFF. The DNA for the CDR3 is TGCAGTGCTATAAGGAACCACAATGAGCAGTTCTTC.

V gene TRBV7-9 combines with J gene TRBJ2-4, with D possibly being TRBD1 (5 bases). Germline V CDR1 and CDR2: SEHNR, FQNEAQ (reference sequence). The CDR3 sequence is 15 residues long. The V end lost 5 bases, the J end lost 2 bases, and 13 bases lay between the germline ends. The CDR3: CASSNGQTPKNIQYF. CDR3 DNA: TGTGCCAGCAGCAATGGACAAACGCCCAAAAACATTCAGTACTTC. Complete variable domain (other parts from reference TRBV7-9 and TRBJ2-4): DTGVSQNPRHKITKRGQNVTFRCDPISEHNRLYWYRQTLGQGPEFLTYFQNEAQLEKSRLLSDRFSAERPKGSFSTLEIQRTEQGDSAMYLCASSNGQTPKNIQYFGAGTRLSVL.

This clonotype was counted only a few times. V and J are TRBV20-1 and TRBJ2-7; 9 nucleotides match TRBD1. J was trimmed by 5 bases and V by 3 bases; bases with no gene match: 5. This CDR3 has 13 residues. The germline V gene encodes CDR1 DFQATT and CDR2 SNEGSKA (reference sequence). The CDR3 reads CSARPGQGNEQYF. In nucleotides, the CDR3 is TGCAGTGCTAGGCCGGGACAGGGAAACGAGCAGTACTTC.

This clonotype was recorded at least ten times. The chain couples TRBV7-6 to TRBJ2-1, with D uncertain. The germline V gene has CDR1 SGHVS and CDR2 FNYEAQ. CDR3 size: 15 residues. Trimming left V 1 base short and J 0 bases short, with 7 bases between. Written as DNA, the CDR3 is TGTGCCAGCAGCTTAGTGCTATCCTCCTACAATGAGCAGTTCTTC. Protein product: CASSLVLSSYNEQFF.

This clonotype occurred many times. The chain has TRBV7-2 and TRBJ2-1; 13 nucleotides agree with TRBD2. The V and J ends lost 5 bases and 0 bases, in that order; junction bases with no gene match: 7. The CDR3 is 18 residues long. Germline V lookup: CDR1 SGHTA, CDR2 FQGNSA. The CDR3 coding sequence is TGTGCCAGCAGCAGACTAGCGGGAGGATCCAGCTCCTACAATGAGCAGTTCTTC. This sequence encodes CASSRLAGGSSSYNEQFF.

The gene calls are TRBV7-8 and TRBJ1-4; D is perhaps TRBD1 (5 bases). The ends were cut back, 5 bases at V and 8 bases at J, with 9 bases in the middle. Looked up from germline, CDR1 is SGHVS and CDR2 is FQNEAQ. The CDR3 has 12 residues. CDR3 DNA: TGTGCCAGCAGCATGAGGGGCGAAAAACTGTTTTTT. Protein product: CASSMRGEKLFF.

CDR3 coding DNA: TGTGCCAGCAGCCTGGTAGACCGGACAAGTGGCTACACCTTC. This codes for CASSLVDRTSGYTF. The chain joins TRBV7-9 to TRBJ1-2, with D maybe TRBD1 (5 bases). V lost 5 bases and J lost 7, with 17 bases in between. Germline assignment: CDR1 SEHNR and CDR2 FQNEAQ (reference sequence). The CDR3 sequence is 14 residues long.

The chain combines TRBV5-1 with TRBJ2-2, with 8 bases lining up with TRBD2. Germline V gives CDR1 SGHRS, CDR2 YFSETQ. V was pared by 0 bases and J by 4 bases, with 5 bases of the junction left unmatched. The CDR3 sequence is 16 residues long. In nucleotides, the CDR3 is TGCGCCAGCAGCTTGGCAGCGGGAGTGAGCACCGGGGAGCTGTTTTTT. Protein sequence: CASSLAAGVSTGELFF.

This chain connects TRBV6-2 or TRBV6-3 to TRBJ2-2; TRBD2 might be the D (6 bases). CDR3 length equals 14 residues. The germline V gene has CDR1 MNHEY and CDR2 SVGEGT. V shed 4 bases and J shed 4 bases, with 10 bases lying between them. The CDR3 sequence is CASSSGLLTGELFF. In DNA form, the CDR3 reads TGTGCCAGCAGTTCGGGACTCCTCACCGGGGAGCTGTTTTTT.

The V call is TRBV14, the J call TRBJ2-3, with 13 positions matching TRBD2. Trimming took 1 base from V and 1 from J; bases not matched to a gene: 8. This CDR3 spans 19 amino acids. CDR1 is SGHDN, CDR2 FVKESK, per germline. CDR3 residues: CASSQGGLAGRPGTDTQYF. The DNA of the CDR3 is TGTGCCAGCAGCCAAGGGGGACTAGCGGGACGTCCAGGCACAGATACGCAGTATTTT.

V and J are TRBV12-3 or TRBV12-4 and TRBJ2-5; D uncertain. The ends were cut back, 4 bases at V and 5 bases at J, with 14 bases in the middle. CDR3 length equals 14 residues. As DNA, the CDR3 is TGTGCCAGCAGTTACGTGGGCGTGGGGGAGACCCAGTACTTC. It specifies CASSYVGVGETQYF.

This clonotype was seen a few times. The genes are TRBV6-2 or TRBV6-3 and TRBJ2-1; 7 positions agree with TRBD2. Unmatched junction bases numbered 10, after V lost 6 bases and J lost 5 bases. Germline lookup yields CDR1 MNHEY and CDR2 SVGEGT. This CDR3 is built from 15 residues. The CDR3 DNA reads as TGTGCCAGCAGCCATCTAGCGGCGCCACACAATGAGCAGTTCTTC. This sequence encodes CASSHLAAPHNEQFF.

The CDR3 sequence is CSASRYPDSGEQFF. The CDR3 region has the DNA TGCAGTGCTAGTCGTTACCCTGATAGCGGTGAGCAGTTCTTC. The chain has TRBV20-1 and TRBJ2-1; D might be TRBD2 (6 bases). V lost 3 bases to trimming and J lost 9 bases, with 18 bases between them. Germline lookup yields CDR1 DFQATT and CDR2 SNEGSKA (reference sequence). This CDR3 has 14 amino acids.

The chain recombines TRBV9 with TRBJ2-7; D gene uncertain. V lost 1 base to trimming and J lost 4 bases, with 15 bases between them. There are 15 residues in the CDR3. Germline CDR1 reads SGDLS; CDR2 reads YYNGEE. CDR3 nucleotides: TGTGCCAGCAGCGTATATCTTGGACCCTTTTACGAGCAGTACTTC. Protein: CASSVYLGPFYEQYF.

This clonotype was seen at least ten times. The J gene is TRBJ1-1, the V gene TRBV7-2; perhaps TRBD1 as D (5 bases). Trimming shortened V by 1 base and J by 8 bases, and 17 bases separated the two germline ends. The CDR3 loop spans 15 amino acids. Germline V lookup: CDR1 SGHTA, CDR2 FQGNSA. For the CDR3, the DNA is TGTGCCAGCAGCTTAGTGATGTGGCAGGGTTTCGAAGCTTTCTTT. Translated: CASSLVMWQGFEAFF.

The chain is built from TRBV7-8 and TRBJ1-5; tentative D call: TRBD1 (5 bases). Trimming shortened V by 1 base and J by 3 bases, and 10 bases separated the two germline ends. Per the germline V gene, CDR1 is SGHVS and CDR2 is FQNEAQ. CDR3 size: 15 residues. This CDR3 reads CASSLEVGTNQPQHF. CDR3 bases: TGTGCCAGCAGCTTAGAGGTGGGGACCAATCAGCCCCAGCATTTT.

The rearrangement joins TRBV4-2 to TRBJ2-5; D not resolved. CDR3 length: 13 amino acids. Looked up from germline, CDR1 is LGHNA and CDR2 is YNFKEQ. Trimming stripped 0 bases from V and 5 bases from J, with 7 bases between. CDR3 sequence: CASSQDDGETQYF. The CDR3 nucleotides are TGTGCCAGCAGCCAAGACGATGGGGAGACCCAGTACTTC.